This paragraph covers one T cell receptor beta chain sequence. The data originate from a study of blood T cell repertoires in COVID-19. At the level of the study: COVID-19 samples from acute and convalescent phases originated in the United States, Italy and Spain.

The CDR3 has 14 amino acids. Germline assignment: CDR1 SGDLS and CDR2 YYNGEE. J was trimmed by 6 bases and V by 8 bases; bases with no gene match: 13. Under the authors' procedure: For nucleated cells, counts were estimated from reference gene primer amplification. Data came from immunoSEQ multiplex PCR; TCRdb stores just in-frame clones and leaves some out. The V and J calls and clone size come from that table; D and trimming were worked out from the DNA. The sample holds fewer than 200,000 clones, under 85% seen once. The receptor was isolated from a man in his fifties or sixties who had recovered from COVID-19. V gene TRBV9 combines with J gene TRBJ1-2, with 7 bases fitting TRBD1. The material sequenced was peripheral blood. The CDR3 is CASGHQGQKNGYTF. CDR3 in DNA: TGTGCCAGTGGCCACCAGGGACAGAAAAATGGCTACACCTTC.